A selection of T cell receptor beta chains follows, all from one sample in a study of cytomegalovirus exposure and HLA in healthy donors. The method was immunoSEQ multiplex PCR; TCRdb's version includes in-frame clones alone and lacks a portion of them. The sample contains 89,000 or so clones, 77% of which appear only once. Sequencing used PBMCs. The receptors shown here come from a boy aged 5 to 17 in good health and CMV-seronegative. The CDR3 runs from the conserved cysteine through the conserved F or W. A D gene is named only where the DNA matches it firmly. The size field is filled for only some rows; it gives once, few, many or a size class.

V gene,J gene,D gene,clone size,CDR3 DNA,CDR3 protein
TRBV7-2,TRBJ2-7,TRBD2,NA,TGTGCCAGCAGCTTAGTTGGCGGGAGGTCTATGCCCTACGAGCAGTACTTC,CASSLVGGRSMPYEQYF
TRBV7-8,TRBJ2-7,TRBD2,NA,TGTGCCAGCAGCCCACATCGACTAGCTTCTTACGAGCAGTACTTC,CASSPHRLASYEQYF
TRBV6-5,TRBJ2-1,TRBD1,NA,TGTGCCAGCAGTTATCCCCCGGGACAGGGGGCTGAGCAGTTCTTC,CASSYPPGQGAEQFF
TRBV10-2,TRBJ2-1,TRBD2,NA,TGCGCCAGCAGGTCTAGCGGCCCGGGCAATGAGCAGTTCTTC,CASRSSGPGNEQFF
TRBV28,TRBJ2-7,NA,NA,TGTGCCAGCAGTCTGGGGGGTTTCGGATATTTC,CASSLGGFGYF
TRBV5-6,TRBJ2-1,NA,NA,TGTGCCAGCAGCTTGACAGGGTCCAACAATGAGCAGTTCTTC,CASSLTGSNNEQFF
TRBV28,TRBJ1-4,NA,NA,TGTGCCAGCAGTCTTCGCAGACTTAATGAAAAACTGTTTTTT,CASSLRRLNEKLFF
TRBV6-4,TRBJ2-3,NA,NA,TGTGCCAGCAGTGACTCTGCCGGGGTCCCCACAGATACGCAGTATTTT,CASSDSAGVPTDTQYF
TRBV29-1,TRBJ1-1,TRBD1,NA,TGCAGCGGGGGTGACGGACAGGGGATGAACACTGAAGCTCTCTTT,CSGGDGQGMNTEALF
TRBV4-1,TRBJ2-7,TRBD2,NA,TGCGCCAGCAGCCAAGATTCAGGACTAGCGGTGTACGAGCAGTACTTC,CASSQDSGLAVYEQYF
TRBV23-1,TRBJ1-1,NA,NA,TGCGCCAGCAGTCAGGGCAGGGCCAGCACTGAAGCTTTCTTT,CASSQGRASTEAFF
TRBV4-3,TRBJ2-7,TRBD2,NA,TGCGCCAGCTCGCCTAGCGGATCCTACGAGCAGTACTTC,CASSPSGSYEQYF
TRBV7-3,TRBJ2-5,TRBD1,NA,TGTGCCAGCAGCCCCGACAGGGGGCGATCAGAGACCCAGTACTTC,CASSPDRGRSETQYF
TRBV5-6,TRBJ2-3,NA,few,TGTGCCAGCAGCCGACAAAAAGGCACAGATACGCAGTATTTT,CASSRQKGTDTQYF
TRBV7-3,TRBJ2-1,NA,NA,TGTGCCAGCAGCAGAGGTAGAGTCGATGAGCAGTTCTTC,CASSRGRVDEQFF
TRBV28,TRBJ1-1,TRBD1,NA,TGTGCCAGCAGGTACTCACAGGGGCAGAACACTGAAGCTTTCTTT,CASRYSQGQNTEAFF
TRBV7-9,TRBJ1-1,NA,NA,TGTGCCAGCGGCCAGGGCCTTGACGCTGAAGCTTTCTTT,CASGQGLDAEAFF
TRBV7-2,TRBJ1-4,TRBD1,NA,TGTGCCAGCAGCAGACAGGGGCGAGAAAAACTGTTTTTT,CASSRQGREKLFF
TRBV7-8,TRBJ1-1,NA,NA,TGTGCCAGCAGCTTCGGCGCGGTGAACACTGAAGCTTTCTTT,CASSFGAVNTEAFF
TRBV23-1,TRBJ1-1,NA,few,TGCGCCAACCTACAGGGCACTGAAGCTTTCTTT,CANLQGTEAFF
TRBV7-9,TRBJ1-1,NA,NA,TGTGCCAGCAGCTTCGAGACAAAGACTGAAGCTTTCTTT,CASSFETKTEAFF
TRBV7-9,TRBJ1-5,TRBD1,once,TGTGCCAGCAGCCCAGATAGGGGGCGCGATCAGCCCCAGCATTTT,CASSPDRGRDQPQHF
TRBV28,TRBJ1-5,NA,NA,TGTGCCAGCAGTTCTGACAGGTATAGCAATCAGCCCCAGCATTTT,CASSSDRYSNQPQHF
TRBV6-1,TRBJ2-7,NA,NA,TGTGCCAGCAGTGACCCACGGGGCTCCTACGAGCAGTACTTC,CASSDPRGSYEQYF
TRBV10-3,TRBJ2-1,NA,NA,TGTGCCATCAGTGAGTCGGGAGGTATCGCCTACAATGAGCAGTTCTTC,CAISESGGIAYNEQFF
TRBV28,TRBJ1-4,NA,NA,TGTGCCAGCAGTTTACCCAGGGAAGGAAATGAAAAACTGTTTTTT,CASSLPREGNEKLFF
TRBV4-2,TRBJ2-7,NA,NA,TGTGCCAGCAGCCAAAGTATCGGGAGCGTTGACGAGCAGTACTTC,CASSQSIGSVDEQYF
TRBV7-8,TRBJ2-5,TRBD1,NA,TGTGCCAGCAGCTTAGAGGCTACGGGACAGGGTAAAAAGACCCAGTACTTC,CASSLEATGQGKKTQYF
TRBV6-5,TRBJ2-7,TRBD2,NA,TGTGCCAGCAGTTATGGGGGGGGGAAATACGAGCAGTACTTC,CASSYGGGKYEQYF